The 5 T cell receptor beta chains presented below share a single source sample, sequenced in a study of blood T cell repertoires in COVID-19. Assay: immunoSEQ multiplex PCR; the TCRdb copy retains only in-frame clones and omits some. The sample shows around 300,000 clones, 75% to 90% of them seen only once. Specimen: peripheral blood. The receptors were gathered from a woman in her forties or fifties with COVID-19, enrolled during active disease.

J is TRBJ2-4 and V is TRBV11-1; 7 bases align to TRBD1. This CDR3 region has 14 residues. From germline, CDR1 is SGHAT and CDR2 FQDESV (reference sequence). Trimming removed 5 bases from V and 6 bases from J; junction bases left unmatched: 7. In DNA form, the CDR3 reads TGTGCCAGCAGCCCGTTGACAGGGCCAAACATTCAGTACTTC. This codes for CASSPLTGPNIQYF.

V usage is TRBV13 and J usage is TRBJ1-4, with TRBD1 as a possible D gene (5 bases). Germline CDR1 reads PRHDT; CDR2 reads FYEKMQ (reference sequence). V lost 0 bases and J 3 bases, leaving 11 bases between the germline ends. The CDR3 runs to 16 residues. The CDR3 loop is CASSLGRGAANEKLFF. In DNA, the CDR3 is TGTGCCAGCAGCTTAGGCCGTGGGGCGGCTAATGAAAAACTGTTTTTT.

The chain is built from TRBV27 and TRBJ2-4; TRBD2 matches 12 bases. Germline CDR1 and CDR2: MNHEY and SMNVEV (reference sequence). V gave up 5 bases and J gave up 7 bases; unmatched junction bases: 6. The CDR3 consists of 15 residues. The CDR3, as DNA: TGTGCCAGCAGTCCCGGACTAGCGGGACTGAACATTCAGTACTTC. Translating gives CASSPGLAGLNIQYF.

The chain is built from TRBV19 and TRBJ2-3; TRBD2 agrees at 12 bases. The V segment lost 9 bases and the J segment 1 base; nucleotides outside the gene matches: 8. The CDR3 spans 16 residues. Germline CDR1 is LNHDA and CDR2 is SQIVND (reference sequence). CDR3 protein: CASASGRAGGTDTQYF. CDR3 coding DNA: TGTGCCAGCGCTAGCGGGAGGGCTGGAGGCACAGATACGCAGTATTTT.

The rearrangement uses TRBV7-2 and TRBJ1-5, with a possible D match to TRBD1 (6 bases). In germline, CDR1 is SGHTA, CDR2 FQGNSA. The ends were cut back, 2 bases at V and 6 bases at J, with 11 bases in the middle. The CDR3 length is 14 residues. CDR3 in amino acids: CASSLNRDAQPQHF. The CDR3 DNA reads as TGTGCCAGCAGCTTAAACAGGGATGCTCAGCCCCAGCATTTT.